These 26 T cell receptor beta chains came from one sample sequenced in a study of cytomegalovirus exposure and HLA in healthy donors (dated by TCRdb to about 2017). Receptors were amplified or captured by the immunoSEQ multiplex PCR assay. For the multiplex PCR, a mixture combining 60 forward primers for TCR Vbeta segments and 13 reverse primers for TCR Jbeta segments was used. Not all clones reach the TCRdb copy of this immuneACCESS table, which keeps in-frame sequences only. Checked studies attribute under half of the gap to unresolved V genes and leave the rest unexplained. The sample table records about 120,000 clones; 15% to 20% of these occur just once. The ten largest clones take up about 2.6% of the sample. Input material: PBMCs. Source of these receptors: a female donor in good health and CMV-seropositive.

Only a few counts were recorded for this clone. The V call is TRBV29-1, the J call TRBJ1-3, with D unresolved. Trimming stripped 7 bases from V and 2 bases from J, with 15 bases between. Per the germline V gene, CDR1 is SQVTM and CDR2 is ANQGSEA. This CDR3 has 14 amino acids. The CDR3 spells CSAWAQPAGNTIYF. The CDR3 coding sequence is TGCAGCGCTTGGGCCCAGCCTGCTGGAAACACCATATATTTT.

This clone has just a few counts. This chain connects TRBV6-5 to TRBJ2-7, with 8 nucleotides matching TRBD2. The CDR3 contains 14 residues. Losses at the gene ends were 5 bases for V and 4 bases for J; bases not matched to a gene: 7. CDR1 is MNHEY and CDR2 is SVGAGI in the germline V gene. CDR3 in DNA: TGTGCCAGCAGTCTATGGACTAGCTTGTACGAGCAGTACTTC. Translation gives CASSLWTSLYEQYF.

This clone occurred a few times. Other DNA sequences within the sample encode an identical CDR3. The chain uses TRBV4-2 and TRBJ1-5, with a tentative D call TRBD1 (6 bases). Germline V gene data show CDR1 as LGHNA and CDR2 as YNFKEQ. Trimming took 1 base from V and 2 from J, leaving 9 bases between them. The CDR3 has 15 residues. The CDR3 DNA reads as TGTGCCAGCAGCCAAGTGGCAGGGGGCAATCAGCCCCAGCATTTT. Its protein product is CASSQVAGGNQPQHF.

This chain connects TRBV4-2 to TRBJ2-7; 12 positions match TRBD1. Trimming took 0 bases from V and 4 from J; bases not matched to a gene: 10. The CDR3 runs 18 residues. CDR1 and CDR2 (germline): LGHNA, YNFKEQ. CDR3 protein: CASSQDWDRGQGAYEQYF. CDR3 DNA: TGTGCCAGCAGCCAAGATTGGGACAGGGGACAGGGGGCGTACGAGCAGTACTTC.

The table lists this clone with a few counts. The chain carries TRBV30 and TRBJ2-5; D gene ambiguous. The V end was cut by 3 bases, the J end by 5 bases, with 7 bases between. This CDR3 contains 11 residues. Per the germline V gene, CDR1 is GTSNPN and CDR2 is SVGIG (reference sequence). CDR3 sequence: CAWSLQETQYF. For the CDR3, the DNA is TGTGCCTGGAGCCTACAGGAGACCCAGTACTTC.

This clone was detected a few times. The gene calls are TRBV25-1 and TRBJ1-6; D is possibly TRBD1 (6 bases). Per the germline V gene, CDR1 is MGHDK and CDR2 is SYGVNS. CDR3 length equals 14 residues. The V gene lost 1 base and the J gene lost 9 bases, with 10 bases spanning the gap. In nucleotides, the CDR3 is TGTGCCAGCAGTGAATGGCCACAGGGTTCACCCCTCCACTTT. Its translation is CASSEWPQGSPLHF.

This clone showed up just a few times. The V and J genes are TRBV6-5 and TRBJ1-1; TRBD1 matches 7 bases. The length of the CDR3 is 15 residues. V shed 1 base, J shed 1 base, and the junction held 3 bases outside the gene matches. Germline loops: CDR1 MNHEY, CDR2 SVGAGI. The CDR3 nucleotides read TGTGCCAGCAGTTACTTATACAGGGGGAACACTGAAGCTTTCTTT. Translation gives CASSYLYRGNTEAFF.

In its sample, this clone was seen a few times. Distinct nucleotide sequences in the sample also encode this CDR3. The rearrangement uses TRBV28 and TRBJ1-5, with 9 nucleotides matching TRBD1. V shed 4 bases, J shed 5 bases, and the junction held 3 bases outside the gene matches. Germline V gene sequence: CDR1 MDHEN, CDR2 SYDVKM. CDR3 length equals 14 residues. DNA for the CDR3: TGTGCCAGCAGTTCCGGGACAGGGCATCAGCCCCAGCATTTT. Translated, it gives CASSSGTGHQPQHF.

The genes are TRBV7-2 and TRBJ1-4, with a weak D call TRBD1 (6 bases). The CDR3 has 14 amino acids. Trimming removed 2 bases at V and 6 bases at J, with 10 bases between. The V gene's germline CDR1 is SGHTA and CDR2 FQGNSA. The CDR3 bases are TGTGCCAGCAGCTTAAACAGGGTACATGAAAAACTGTTTTTT. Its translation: CASSLNRVHEKLFF.

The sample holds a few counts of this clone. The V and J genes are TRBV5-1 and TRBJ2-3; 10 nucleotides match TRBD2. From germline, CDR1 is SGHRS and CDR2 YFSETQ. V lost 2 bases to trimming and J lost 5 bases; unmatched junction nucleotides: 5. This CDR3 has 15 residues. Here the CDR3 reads CASSFLAGEVDTQYF. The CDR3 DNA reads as TGCGCCAGCAGCTTTCTAGCGGGAGAGGTAGATACGCAGTATTTT.

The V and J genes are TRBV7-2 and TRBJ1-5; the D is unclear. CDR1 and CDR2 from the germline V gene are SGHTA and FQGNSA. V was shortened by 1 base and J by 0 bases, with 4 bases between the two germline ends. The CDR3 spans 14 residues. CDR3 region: CASSLVNSNQPQHF. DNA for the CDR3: TGTGCCAGCAGCTTAGTAAATAGCAATCAGCCCCAGCATTTT.

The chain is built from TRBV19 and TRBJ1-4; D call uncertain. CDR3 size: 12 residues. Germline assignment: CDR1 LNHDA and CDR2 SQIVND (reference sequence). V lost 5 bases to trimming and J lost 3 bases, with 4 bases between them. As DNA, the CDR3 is TGTGCCAGTAGTGGCCCTAATGAAAAACTGTTTTTT. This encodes CASSGPNEKLFF.

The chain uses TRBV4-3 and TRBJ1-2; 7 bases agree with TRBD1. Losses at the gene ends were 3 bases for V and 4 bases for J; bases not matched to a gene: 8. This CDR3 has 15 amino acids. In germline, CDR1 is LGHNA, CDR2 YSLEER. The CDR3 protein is CASSHGTVDPYGYTF. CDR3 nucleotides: TGCGCCAGCAGCCACGGGACAGTAGACCCCTATGGCTACACCTTC.

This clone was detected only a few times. The CDR3 is CASTGLAGARTDTQYF. In nucleotides, the CDR3 is TGCGCCAGCACGGGACTAGCGGGGGCCCGCACAGATACGCAGTATTTT. V and J are TRBV5-1 and TRBJ2-3; TRBD2 aligns across 14 bases. The germline gives CDR1 SGHRS, CDR2 YFSETQ. This CDR3 has 16 amino acids. The J segment lost 1 base and the V segment lost 6 bases, leaving 4 bases of the junction unmatched.

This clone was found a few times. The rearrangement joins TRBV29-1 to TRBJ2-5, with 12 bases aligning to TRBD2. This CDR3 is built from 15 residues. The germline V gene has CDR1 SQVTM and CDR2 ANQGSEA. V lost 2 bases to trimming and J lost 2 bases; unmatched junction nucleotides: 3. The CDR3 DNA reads TGCAGCGTTGAAATGCTAGCGGGAGGGCAAGAGACCCAGTACTTC. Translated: CSVEMLAGGQETQYF.

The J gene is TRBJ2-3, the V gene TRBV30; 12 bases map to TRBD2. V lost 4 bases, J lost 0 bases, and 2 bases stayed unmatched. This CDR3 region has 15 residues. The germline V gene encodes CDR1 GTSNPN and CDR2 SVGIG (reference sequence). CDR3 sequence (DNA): TGTGCCTGGACTCTAGCGGGGGGGAGCACAGATACGCAGTATTTT. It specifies CAWTLAGGSTDTQYF.

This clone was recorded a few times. CDR3 protein: CSAQGTTEAFF. CDR3 nucleotide sequence: TGCAGTGCTCAGGGGACCACTGAAGCTTTCTTT. This chain uses TRBV20-1 with TRBJ1-1, with a tentative D call TRBD1 (6 bases). Looked up from germline, CDR1 is DFQATT and CDR2 is SNEGSKA (reference sequence). Trimming took off 5 bases at V and 4 bases at J, with 8 bases between the two ends. This CDR3 has 11 amino acids.

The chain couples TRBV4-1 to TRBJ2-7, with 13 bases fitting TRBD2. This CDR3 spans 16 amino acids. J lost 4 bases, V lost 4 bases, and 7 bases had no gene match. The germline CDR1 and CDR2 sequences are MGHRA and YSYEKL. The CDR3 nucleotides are TGCGCCAGCAGCCCCACTAGCGGGAGGGCCTCGTACGAGCAGTACTTC. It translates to CASSPTSGRASYEQYF.

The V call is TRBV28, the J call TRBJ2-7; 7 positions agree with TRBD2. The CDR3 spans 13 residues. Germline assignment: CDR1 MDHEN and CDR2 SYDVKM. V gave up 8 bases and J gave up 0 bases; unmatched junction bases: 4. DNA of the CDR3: TGTGCCAGCCGTGCGGGAGTCTCCTACGAGCAGTACTTC. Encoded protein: CASRAGVSYEQYF.

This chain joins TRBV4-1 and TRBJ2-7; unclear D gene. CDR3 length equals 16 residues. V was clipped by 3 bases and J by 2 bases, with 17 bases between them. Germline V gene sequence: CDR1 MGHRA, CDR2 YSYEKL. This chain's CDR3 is CASSQTTSNTAYEQYF. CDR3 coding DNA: TGCGCCAGCAGCCAGACGACTTCAAATACGGCCTACGAGCAGTACTTC.

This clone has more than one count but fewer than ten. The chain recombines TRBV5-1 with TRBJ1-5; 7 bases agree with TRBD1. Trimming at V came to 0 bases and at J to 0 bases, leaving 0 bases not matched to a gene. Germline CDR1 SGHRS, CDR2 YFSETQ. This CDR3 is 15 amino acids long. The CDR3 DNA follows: TGCGCCAGCAGCTTGGGGGACAGTAGCAATCAGCCCCAGCATTTT. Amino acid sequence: CASSLGDSSNQPQHF.

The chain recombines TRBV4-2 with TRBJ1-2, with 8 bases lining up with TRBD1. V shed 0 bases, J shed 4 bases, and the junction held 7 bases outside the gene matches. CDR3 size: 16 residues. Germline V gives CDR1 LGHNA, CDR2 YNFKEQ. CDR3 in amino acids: CASSQESRTGIYGYTF. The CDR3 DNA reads TGTGCCAGCAGCCAAGAGAGTAGGACAGGGATCTATGGCTACACCTTC.

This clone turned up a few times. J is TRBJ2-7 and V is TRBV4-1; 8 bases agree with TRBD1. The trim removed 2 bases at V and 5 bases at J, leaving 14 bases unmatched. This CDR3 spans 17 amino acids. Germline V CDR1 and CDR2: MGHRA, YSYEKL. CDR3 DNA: TGCGCCAGCAGCCAATCCTTTTCAAGACAGGGGAGCGACGAGCAGTACTTC. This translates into CASSQSFSRQGSDEQYF.

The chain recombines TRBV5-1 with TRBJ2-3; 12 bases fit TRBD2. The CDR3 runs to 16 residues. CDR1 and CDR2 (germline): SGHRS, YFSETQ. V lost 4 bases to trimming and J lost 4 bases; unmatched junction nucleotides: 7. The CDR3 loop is CASSPGLAGGSDTQYF. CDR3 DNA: TGCGCCAGCAGCCCAGGTCTAGCGGGAGGGTCAGATACGCAGTATTTT.

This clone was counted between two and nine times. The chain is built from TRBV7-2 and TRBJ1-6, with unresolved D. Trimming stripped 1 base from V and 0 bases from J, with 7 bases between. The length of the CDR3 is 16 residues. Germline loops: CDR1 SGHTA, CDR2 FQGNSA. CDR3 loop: CASSLGSYSYNSPLHF. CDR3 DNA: TGTGCCAGCAGCTTAGGTTCTTACTCCTATAATTCACCCCTCCACTTT.

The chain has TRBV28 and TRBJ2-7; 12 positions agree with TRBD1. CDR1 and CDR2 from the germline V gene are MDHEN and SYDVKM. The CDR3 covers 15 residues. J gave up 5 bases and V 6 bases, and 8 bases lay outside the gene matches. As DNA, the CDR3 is TGTGCCAGCAGCCCTCCGGGACAGGGGGCTCACGAGCAGTACTTC. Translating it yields CASSPPGQGAHEQYF. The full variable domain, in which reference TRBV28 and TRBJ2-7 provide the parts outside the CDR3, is DVKVTQSSRYLVKRTGEKVFLECVQDMDHENMFWYRQDPGLGLRLIYFSYDVKMKEKGDIPEGYSVSREKKERFSLILESASTNQTSMYLCASSPPGQGAHEQYFGPGTRLTVT.